This section outlines one T cell receptor beta chain sequence together with its context. With 60 Vbeta and 13 Jbeta primers, the PCR was carried out. Only in-frame clones appear in the TCRdb table, and some are missing; sequencing was by immunoSEQ multiplex PCR. The sample lists roughly 120,000 clones; 70% to 80% were seen once. The source of the sample is a study of cytomegalovirus exposure and HLA in healthy donors. This receptor was identified in a woman under 40 in good health and CMV-seropositive. Source material: PBMCs.

CDR3 nucleotides: TGTGCCAGCAGCCTGGGGGCGGGGGGGCCAGGTACGCAGTATTTT. Translation: CASSLGAGGPGTQYF. The V gene is TRBV13, the J gene TRBJ2-3, with 9 bases fitting TRBD2. The CDR3 spans 15 residues. Trimming at V came to 5 bases and at J to 8 bases, leaving 11 bases not matched to a gene. Germline values: CDR1 PRHDT, CDR2 FYEKMQ (reference sequence).